Listed here are 18 T cell receptor beta chains from one sample, sequenced in a study of regulatory T cells in long-lasting Graves disease. Combining iRepertoire HTBI primers with Arm-PCR of CDR3 regions, the authors built TCR beta libraries. TCRdb itself ran the multiplex PCR reads through MiXCR, one entry per CDR3 protein. The sample shows hundreds of thousands of distinct CDR3 sequences, 15% to 18% of them seen only once. Described time point: newly diagnosed GD, antithyroid drugs for less than 3 months. There was RNA extracted from PBMCs, and the TCR library was made from it. The sequencing here drew on peripheral blood mononuclear cells (PBMCs), taken at new diagnosis, from a patient treated with antithyroid drugs. These receptors came from a female donor with Graves disease.

Remarks on this clonotype: A much larger clone sits a single nucleotide away, making a read error possible. The V and J genes are TRBV6-1 and TRBJ2-3, with 11 bases fitting TRBD2. CDR3 size: 15 residues. Germline loops: CDR1 MNHNS, CDR2 SASEGT. The CDR3 here is CASSRSGRAGDMQYF. The CDR3 DNA sequence: TGTGCCAGCAGCCGTAGCGGGAGGGCTGGAGATATGCAGTATTTT.

To note about this clonotype: This may arise from a read error, as a much more abundant clone is one base away. The chain has TRBV6-2 or TRBV6-3 and TRBJ1-1, with D hard to call. Germline lookup yields CDR1 MNHEY and CDR2 SVGEGT. The CDR3 is made up of 15 amino acids. CDR3 nucleotide sequence: TGTGCCAGCACCCTACGGGAGGTCCTGAACACTGGAGCTTTCTTT. Its translation is CASTLREVLNTGAFF.

This clonotype was recorded many times. Written as DNA, the CDR3 is TGTGCCAGCAGCCCAGGGTTAGTCGCGCAGTTCTTC. Translated, it gives CASSPGLVAQFF. V is TRBV7-2 and J is TRBJ2-1; D is perhaps TRBD1 (5 bases). V was clipped by 5 bases and J by 12 bases, with 14 bases between them. Germline CDR1 and CDR2: SGHTA and FQGNSA. The CDR3 runs 12 residues. The full variable domain, with the rest looked up from reference TRBV7-2 and TRBJ2-1, is GAGVSQSPSNKVTEKGKDVELRCDPISGHTALYWYRQSLGQGLEFLIYFQGNSAPDKSGLPSDRFSAERTGGSVSTLTIQRTQQEDSAVYLCASSPGLVAQFFGPGTRLTVL.

At least ten counts were recorded for this clonotype. The gene calls are TRBV7-9 and TRBJ2-3; tentatively, D is TRBD1 or TRBD2 (6 bases each). The CDR3 loop spans 19 amino acids. CDR1 is SEHNR, CDR2 FQNEAQ, per germline (reference sequence). The V gene lost 3 bases and the J gene lost 2 bases, with 24 bases spanning the gap. The CDR3 nucleotides are TGTGCCAGCAGCTTTCCTGAACACGGGGGCGCGGTTCCCACAGATACGCAGTATTTT. Amino acids: CASSFPEHGGAVPTDTQYF.

This clonotype has only a few counts. This sequence joins TRBV10-1 and TRBJ2-7, with D possibly matching TRBD2 (6 bases). CDR1 and CDR2 (germline): WNHNN, SYGVQD (reference sequence). The CDR3 has 14 residues. Trimming pared 6 bases from V and 0 bases from J, leaving 12 bases between. In DNA form, the CDR3 reads TGCGCCAGCAGCCGGGACTTAAGCTCCTACGAGCAGTACTTC. Translated, it gives CASSRDLSSYEQYF.

The table lists this clonotype with many counts. This chain uses TRBV10-3 with TRBJ2-5; the match to TRBD1 covers 7 bases. The CDR3 runs 14 residues. The ends lost 3 bases at V and 2 bases at J; junction bases unmatched: 3. Per germline, CDR1 ENHRY and CDR2 SYGVKD. DNA for the CDR3: TGTGCCATCAGTGAAGAGGGACAGCAAGAGACCCAGTACTTC. Protein: CAISEEGQQETQYF.

As to this clonotype: The germline gene is not matched at one end of the junction; a read error may be the cause. Here the CDR3 DNA reads TGTGCCTCCTCTAGCGGGGGGCTCGTTATGGTCTTC. This encodes CASSSGGLVMVF. The chain couples TRBV10-3 to TRBJ2-1; 11 bases are a match to TRBD2. Germline V gene lookup returns CDR1 ENHRY and CDR2 SYGVKD. The CDR3 runs to 12 residues.

Many counts were recorded for this clonotype. The J gene is TRBJ1-5, the V gene TRBV12-3 or TRBV12-4; D is perhaps TRBD1 (5 bases). The CDR3 totals 11 residues. V lost 2 bases and J 11 bases, leaving 7 bases between the germline ends. CDR3 sequence (DNA): TGTGCCAGCAGTTTACGGGGGTCCCAGCATTTT. Translation: CASSLRGSQHF.

This clonotype was seen repeatedly, ten times or more. V gene TRBV27 combines with J gene TRBJ2-1, with 8 bases lining up with TRBD2. The CDR3 totals 16 residues. Germline V CDR1 and CDR2: MNHEY, SMNVEV (reference sequence). J lost 2 bases, V lost 5 bases, and 8 bases had no gene match. The CDR3 coding sequence is TGTGCCAGCAGTGGGAGACTAGCGCAACCCTACAATGAGCAGTTCTTC. It yields the protein CASSGRLAQPYNEQFF.

The sample holds many counts of this clonotype. This chain uses TRBV19 with TRBJ2-7; TRBD1 matches at 7 bases. The CDR3 totals 15 residues. The V and J ends lost 5 bases and 1 base, in that order; junction bases with no gene match: 8. CDR1 is LNHDA and CDR2 is SQIVND in the germline V gene (reference sequence). In DNA form, the CDR3 reads TGTGCCAGTAGTCTCTACGAGGGACAGTCCTACGAGCAGTACTTC. Its translation: CASSLYEGQSYEQYF. Supplemented by reference TRBV19 and TRBJ2-7, the full variable domain reads DGGITQSPKYLFRKEGQNVTLSCEQNLNHDAMYWYRQDPGQGLRLIYYSQIVNDFQKGDIAEGYSVSREKKESFPLTVTSAQKNPTAFYLCASSLYEGQSYEQYFGPGTRLTVT.

This clonotype was found many times. V is TRBV4-1 and J is TRBJ2-1; D is perhaps TRBD1 (6 bases). The V gene lost 6 bases and the J gene lost 4 bases, with 13 bases spanning the gap. Germline V lookup: CDR1 MGHRA, CDR2 YSYEKL. The CDR3 has 14 amino acids. In DNA form, the CDR3 reads TGCGCCAGCAGGGCACAGGGACCTTACAATGAGCAGTTCTTC. Translation: CASRAQGPYNEQFF.

This clonotype was recorded many times. V and J are TRBV18 and TRBJ1-5, with a weak D call TRBD1 (5 bases). Germline V CDR1 and CDR2: KGHSH, LQKENI. Trimming left V 2 bases short and J 7 bases short, with 15 bases between. CDR3 length: 15 amino acids. CDR3 nucleotide sequence: TGTGCCAGCTCACCAAACGAAGGGGCAGGACAGCCCCAGCATTTT. Translation: CASSPNEGAGQPQHF.

Many counts were recorded for this clonotype. This chain uses TRBV5-1 with TRBJ2-2; 12 bases agree with TRBD2. The length of the CDR3 is 18 residues. CDR1 is SGHRS and CDR2 is YFSETQ in the germline V gene. Losses at the gene ends were 0 bases for V and 7 bases for J; bases not matched to a gene: 10. CDR3 residues: CASSLELAGGPVVGELFF. The CDR3 nucleotides are TGCGCCAGCAGCTTGGAGCTAGCGGGAGGGCCGGTAGTCGGGGAGCTGTTTTTT.

This clonotype has a count of ten or more. The J gene is TRBJ1-2, the V gene TRBV10-3; D remains unclear. CDR3 size: 14 residues. The V and J ends lost 8 bases and 6 bases respectively, with 19 bases between them. Per germline, CDR1 ENHRY and CDR2 SYGVKD. The CDR3 spells CAIGVTHSEDGYTF. CDR3 bases: TGTGCCATCGGGGTGACACATTCTGAGGATGGCTACACCTTC.

A remark on this clonotype: A read error is the likely source, as a far larger clone sits one nucleotide away. The rearrangement links TRBV7-2 to TRBJ1-1; D is unresolved. This CDR3 has 15 residues. Germline CDR1 and CDR2: SGHTA and FQGNSA. CDR3 DNA: TGTGCCTGCAGCTTAGAGGTCGTCCCGAACACTGAAGCTTTCTTT. Amino acid sequence: CACSLEVVPNTEAFF.

On this clonotype: A much larger clonotype is one base distant, so this may be a read error. CDR3 coding DNA: TGTGCCCCCACCCGAACAGGACATAATTCACCCCTCCACTTT. This gives the protein CAPTRTGHNSPLHF. The chain joins TRBV24-1 to TRBJ1-6; tentative D call: TRBD1 (5 bases). The CDR3 sequence is 14 residues long. Germline CDR1 KGHDR, CDR2 SFDVKD. Between the trimmed V and J ends, which lost 12 bases and 5 bases, there was a span of 16 bases.

The V call is TRBV6-1, the J call TRBJ2-5, with D perhaps TRBD1 (6 bases). The germline V gene has CDR1 MNHNS and CDR2 SASEGT. The CDR3 is 13 residues long. With 7 bases removed from V and 4 bases from J, the gap between germline ends came to 13 bases. CDR3 in amino acids: CASNRVDGETQYF. Here the CDR3 DNA reads TGTGCCAGCAACAGGGTGGACGGAGAGACCCAGTACTTC.

This clonotype was seen more than once but under ten times. A read error may be the cause here, since a much bigger clone is one base away. The chain joins TRBV3-1 to TRBJ1-1, with unresolved D. CDR1 and CDR2 (germline): LGHDT, YNNKEL (reference sequence). Trimming shortened V by 4 bases and J by 1 base, and 13 bases separated the two germline ends. CDR3 length: 15 residues. The CDR3 sequence is CASSPPKSRNTEAFF. The CDR3 DNA is TGTGCCAGCAGCCCCCCTAAGTCTCGGAACACTGAAGCTTTCTTT. The full variable domain, rest sourced from reference TRBV3-1 and TRBJ1-1, is DTAVSQTPKYLVTQMGNDKSIKCEQNLGHDTMYWYKQDSKKFLKIMFSYNNKELIINETVPNRFSPKSPDKAHLNLHINSLELGDSAVYFCASSPPKSRNTEAFFGQGTRLTVV.